This TCR beta chain was captured in a study of T cell changes during pregnancy in multiple sclerosis. V lost 1 base, J lost 12 bases, and 7 bases stayed unmatched. Per germline, CDR1 SGHNT and CDR2 YENEEA. The CDR3 loop spans 13 amino acids. Here immunoSEQ multiplex PCR was the method, and the copy in TCRdb shows in-frame clones only, minus some. The repertoire has more than 90,000 clones, around 90% of them found once; the top ten carry about 2.9%. The TCR originated in a female donor with multiple sclerosis, enrolled in a pregnancy study. The sequencing used peripheral blood, collected in the second trimester of pregnancy. The V call is TRBV11-3, the J call TRBJ2-3, with TRBD2 matching 7 bases. This CDR3 reads CASSLGRRGEQYF. CDR3 bases: TGTGCCAGCAGCTTAGGCAGACGGGGGGAACAGTATTTT. The full variable domain, completed using reference TRBV11-3 and TRBJ2-3, is EAGVVQSPRYKIIEKKQPVAFWCNPISGHNTLYWYLQNLGQGPELLIRYENEEAVDDSQLPKDRFSAERLKGVDSTLKIQPAELGDSAVYLCASSLGRRGEQYFGPGTRLTVL.